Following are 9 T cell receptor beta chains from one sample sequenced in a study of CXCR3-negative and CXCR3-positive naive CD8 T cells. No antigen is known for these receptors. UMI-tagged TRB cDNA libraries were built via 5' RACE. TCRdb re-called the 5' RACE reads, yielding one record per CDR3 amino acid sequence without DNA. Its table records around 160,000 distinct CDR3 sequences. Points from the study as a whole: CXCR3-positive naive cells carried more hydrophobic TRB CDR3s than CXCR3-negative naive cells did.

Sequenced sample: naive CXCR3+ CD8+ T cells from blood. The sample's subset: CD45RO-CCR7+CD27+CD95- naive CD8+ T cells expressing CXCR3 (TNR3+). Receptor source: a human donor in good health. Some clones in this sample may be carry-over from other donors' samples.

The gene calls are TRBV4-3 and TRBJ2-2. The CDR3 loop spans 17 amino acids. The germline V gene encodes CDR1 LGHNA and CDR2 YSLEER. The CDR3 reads CASSQDRVSFNTGELFF.

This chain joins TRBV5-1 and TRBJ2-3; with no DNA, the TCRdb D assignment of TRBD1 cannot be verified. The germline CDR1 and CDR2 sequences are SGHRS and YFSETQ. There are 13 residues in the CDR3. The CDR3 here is CAVPPGETDTQYF.

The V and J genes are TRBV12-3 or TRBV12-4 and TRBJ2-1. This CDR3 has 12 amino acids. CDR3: CASSLLGNEQFF.

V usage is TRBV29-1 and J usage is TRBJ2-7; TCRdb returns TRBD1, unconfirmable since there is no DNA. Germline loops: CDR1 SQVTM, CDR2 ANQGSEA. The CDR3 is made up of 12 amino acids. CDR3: CSVEDPRGEQYF.

The CDR3 here is CASSFNPEAPNEKLFF. V gene TRBV28 combines with J gene TRBJ1-4. CDR1 MDHEN and CDR2 SYDVKM come from the germline V gene. This CDR3 is 16 amino acids long.

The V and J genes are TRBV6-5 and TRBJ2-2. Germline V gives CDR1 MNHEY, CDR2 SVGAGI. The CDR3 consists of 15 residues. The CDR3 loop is CASSPMRSNTEELFF.

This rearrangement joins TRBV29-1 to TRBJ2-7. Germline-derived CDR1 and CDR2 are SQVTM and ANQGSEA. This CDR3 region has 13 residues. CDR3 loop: CSVTKRQSYEQYF.

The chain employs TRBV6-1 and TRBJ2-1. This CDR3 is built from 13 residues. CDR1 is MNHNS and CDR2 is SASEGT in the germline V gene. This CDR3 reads CASSDKDPNEQFF.

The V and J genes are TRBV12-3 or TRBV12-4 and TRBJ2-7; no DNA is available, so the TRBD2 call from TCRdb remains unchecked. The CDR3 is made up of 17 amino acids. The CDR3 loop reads CASSDEVGGPYRYEQYF.